This TCR beta chain is from a study of early T cells in non-severe SARS-CoV-2 infection. Whole-study context: With bulk RNA from unsorted whole blood as input, sequencing yielded unpaired chains. Study-wide results and limits: VDJdb matching skewed toward anti-spike CD8 responses, missing private and CD4 specificities.

V was cut by 0 bases and J by 0 bases, with 10 bases left in between. Germline CDR1 and CDR2: SGDLS and YYNGEE. The CDR3 loop spans 16 amino acids. This clonotype was picked up a small number of times. The target antigen is unknown. MiXCR, run by TCRdb on the 5' RACE reads, gives a single entry per CDR3 protein. The sample shows tens of thousands of distinct CDR3 sequences, about 14% of them seen only once. Sequences were obtained from whole blood. The sequence was collected from an adult who was a healthcare worker with PCR-confirmed SARS-CoV-2 infection or an uninfected control (not recorded which). The chain recombines TRBV9 with TRBJ2-4, with D hard to call. The CDR3 DNA is TGTGCCAGCAGCGTAGGAAGGGATCTAGCCAAAAACATTCAGTACTTC. Amino acid sequence: CASSVGRDLAKNIQYF.